This T cell receptor beta chain was identified during a study of response to subunit inactivated influenza vaccine. TCRdb ran MiXCR on the RT-PCR reads and lists one entry per CDR3 protein. The table records around 600,000 distinct CDR3 sequences, about 10% of them present only once. This clonotype was picked up a small number of times. The V and J ends lost 5 bases and 3 bases respectively, with 8 bases between them. The CDR3 contains 12 residues. The same data also went into a second study, on T cells expressing NK-cell markers. That source reports: Making the TCR beta cDNA relied on 5'RACE template switching with UMIs.

The TCR sequence derives from a middle-aged man who received an inactivated influenza vaccine. Source: PBMCs from blood, taken on the day of vaccination. The chain uses TRBV12-3 or TRBV12-4 and TRBJ2-7; D is uncertain. This CDR3 is CASSLHNYEQYF. The CDR3 region has the DNA TGTGCCAGCAGTCTCCATAACTACGAGCAGTACTTC.